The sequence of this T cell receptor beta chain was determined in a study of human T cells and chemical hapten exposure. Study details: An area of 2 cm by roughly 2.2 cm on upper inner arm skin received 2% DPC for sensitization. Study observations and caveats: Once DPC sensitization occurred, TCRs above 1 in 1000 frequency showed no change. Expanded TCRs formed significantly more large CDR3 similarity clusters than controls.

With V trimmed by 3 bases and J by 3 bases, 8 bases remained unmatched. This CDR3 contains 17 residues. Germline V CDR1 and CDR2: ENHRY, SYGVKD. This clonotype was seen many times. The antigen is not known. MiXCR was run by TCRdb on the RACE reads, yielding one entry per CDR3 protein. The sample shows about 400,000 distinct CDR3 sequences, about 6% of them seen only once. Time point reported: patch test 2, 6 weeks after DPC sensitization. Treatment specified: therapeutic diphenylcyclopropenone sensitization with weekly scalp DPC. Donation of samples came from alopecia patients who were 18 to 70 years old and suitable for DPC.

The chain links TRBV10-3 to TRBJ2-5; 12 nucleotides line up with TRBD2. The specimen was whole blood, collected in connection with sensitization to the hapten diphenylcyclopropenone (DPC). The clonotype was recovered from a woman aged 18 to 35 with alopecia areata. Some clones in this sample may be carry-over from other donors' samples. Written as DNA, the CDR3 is TGTGCCATCAGTGAAGGCTTACTAGCGGGGGGAAAAGAGACCCAGTACTTC. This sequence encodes CAISEGLLAGGKETQYF.